Below, 20 T cell receptor beta chains from the same sample are listed, as sequenced in a study of cytomegalovirus exposure and HLA in healthy donors. Use of 60 Vbeta and 13 Jbeta primers characterized the PCR. Produced via immunoSEQ multiplex PCR; TCRdb's table is partial and in-frame only. The sample comprises 100,000 to 140,000 clones, roughly 82% of which are singletons, and roughly 2.5% rests with the top ten. The sequencing sample was made of PBMCs. All receptors come from a man aged 25 to 40 in good health and CMV-seropositive.

The V call is TRBV6-5, the J call TRBJ1-1, with a possible D match to TRBD1 (6 bases). From germline, CDR1 is MNHEY and CDR2 SVGAGI. V was cut by 5 bases and J by 11 bases, with 12 bases left in between. The CDR3 runs to 11 residues. This chain's CDR3 is CASSTGFEAFF. The CDR3 DNA sequence: TGTGCCAGCAGTACAGGGTTCGAGGCTTTCTTT.

This chain connects TRBV9 to TRBJ2-3, with 10 bases aligning to TRBD1. CDR3 length: 15 residues. Germline values: CDR1 SGDLS, CDR2 YYNGEE. With 3 bases clipped from V and 4 bases from J, the junction kept 5 bases outside the gene matches. The CDR3: CASSASTGGPDTQYF. As DNA, the CDR3 is TGTGCCAGCAGCGCATCGACAGGGGGCCCAGATACGCAGTATTTT.

The chain has TRBV10-1 and TRBJ2-5, with D possibly matching TRBD1 (5 bases). V was cut by 0 bases and J by 1 base, with 9 bases left in between. CDR3 length equals 15 residues. In germline, CDR1 is WNHNN, CDR2 SYGVQD (reference sequence). This CDR3 is CASSESGVTQETQYF. The CDR3 DNA reads TGCGCCAGCAGTGAGTCAGGGGTTACCCAAGAGACCCAGTACTTC.

The chain employs TRBV11-1 and TRBJ1-6; no clear D. Trimming removed 2 bases from V and 14 bases from J, with 16 bases in between. Germline V CDR1 and CDR2: SGHAT, FQDESV (reference sequence). The CDR3 runs 14 residues. As DNA, the CDR3 is TGTGCCAGCAGCTTAAATGTGCGCACGCGAACCCTCCACTTT. Translated, it gives CASSLNVRTRTLHF. The whole variable domain, filled in from reference TRBV11-1 and TRBJ1-6, reads EAEVAQSPRYKITEKSQAVAFWCDPISGHATLYWYRQILGQGPELLVQFQDESVVDDSQLPKDRFSAERLKGVDSTLKIQPAELGDSAMYLCASSLNVRTRTLHFGNGTRLTVT.

The rearrangement uses TRBV18 and TRBJ1-4; D is unresolved. Trimming pared 2 bases from V and 8 bases from J, leaving 12 bases between. This CDR3 spans 14 amino acids. CDR1 is KGHSH and CDR2 is LQKENI in the germline V gene. The CDR3 loop reads CASSPAGFIEKLFF. CDR3 nucleotides: TGTGCCAGCTCACCAGCAGGATTTATCGAAAAACTGTTTTTT.

V is TRBV11-3 and J is TRBJ1-1; D ambiguous. Trimming stripped 2 bases from V and 6 bases from J, with 10 bases between. CDR1 and CDR2 (germline): SGHNT, YENEEA. This CDR3 is 13 amino acids long. The CDR3 sequence: CASSLSPRSEAFF. The DNA for the CDR3 is TGTGCCAGCAGCTTATCCCCGCGGTCTGAAGCTTTCTTT.

The gene calls are TRBV20-1 and TRBJ2-7; no reliable D call. In germline, CDR1 is DFQATT, CDR2 SNEGSKA (reference sequence). The CDR3 covers 11 residues. V dropped 0 bases and J dropped 6 bases, with 6 bases sitting between them. For the CDR3, the DNA is TGCAGTGCTAGAGATCGGTCCGAGCAGTACTTC. It yields the protein CSARDRSEQYF.

This rearrangement joins TRBV9 to TRBJ2-3, with D perhaps matching TRBD1 (5 bases). CDR3 size: 15 residues. Germline CDR1 is SGDLS and CDR2 is YYNGEE. V lost 0 bases and J lost 0, with 8 bases in between. The chain's CDR3 is CASSVGGASTDTQYF. The CDR3 nucleotides are TGTGCCAGCAGCGTAGGGGGCGCTAGCACAGATACGCAGTATTTT.

J is TRBJ1-4 and V is TRBV6-6; maybe TRBD1 (6 bases). Germline loops: CDR1 MNHNY, CDR2 SVGAGI (reference sequence). Trimming removed 8 bases at V and 7 bases at J, with 11 bases between. CDR3 size: 12 residues. The CDR3 is CASGGAGEKLFF. The CDR3 DNA reads as TGTGCCAGCGGGGGGGCCGGTGAAAAACTGTTTTTT.

The chain is built from TRBV4-1 and TRBJ2-7; a weak D match, TRBD2 (5 bases). The CDR3 loop spans 16 amino acids. The germline V and J ends were trimmed by 1 base and 1 base, with 14 bases remaining between them. The germline V gene has CDR1 MGHRA and CDR2 YSYEKL. The CDR3 DNA follows: TGCGCCAGCAGCCAAGTAGGACGGAGGATTTCCTACGAGCAGTACTTC. This gives the protein CASSQVGRRISYEQYF.

This chain uses TRBV30 with TRBJ1-5; TRBD1 matches 7 bases. Germline CDR1 and CDR2: GTSNPN and SVGIG (reference sequence). With V trimmed by 2 bases and J by 6 bases, 10 bases remained unmatched. The CDR3 sequence is 15 residues long. The CDR3 nucleotides are TGTGCCTGGAGTCCTACAGGGGTACAGAGTCAGCCCCAGCATTTT. Amino acids: CAWSPTGVQSQPQHF.

Regarding this clone: The junction differs from germline at one of its ends, possibly a read error. The chain links TRBV7-7 to TRBJ2-5; a weak D match, TRBD2 (5 bases). This CDR3 has 15 amino acids. Germline CDR1 SSHAT, CDR2 FNYEAQ (reference sequence). Written as DNA, the CDR3 is TGTGCTAGCAGCCCACGCCGGGATTTCCAAGAGACCCAGTACTTC. Translation: CASSPRRDFQETQYF.

Regarding this clone: An end of the junction does not agree with germline; a read error may underlie this. The genes are TRBV7-9 and TRBJ2-2, with TRBD2 as a possible D gene (6 bases). CDR3 length equals 15 residues. From germline, CDR1 is SEHNR and CDR2 FQNEAQ (reference sequence). The CDR3 DNA reads as TGTTCCAGCAGAGGAACTAGCTTGAACACCGGGGAGCTGTTTTTT. Amino acid sequence: CSSRGTSLNTGELFF.

CDR3: CASLTPSRRASTGELFF. DNA for the CDR3: TGTGCCAGTCTAACCCCTAGCAGAAGGGCTAGCACCGGGGAGCTGTTTTTT. The rearrangement joins TRBV19 to TRBJ2-2; D may be TRBD2 (5 bases). This CDR3 contains 17 residues. Germline CDR1 and CDR2: LNHDA and SQIVND (reference sequence). With 8 bases removed from V and 4 bases from J, the gap between germline ends came to 23 bases.

This clone was found a few times. The chain carries TRBV6-5 and TRBJ2-2, with 7 bases identical to TRBD2. Trimming cost V 6 bases and J 5 bases; bases outside gene matches: 9. Per germline, CDR1 MNHEY and CDR2 SVGAGI. CDR3 length equals 15 residues. In DNA, the CDR3 is TGTGCCAGCAGCAGTGGACTAGAAGGAACCGGGGAGCTGTTTTTT. This codes for CASSSGLEGTGELFF.

The CDR3: CASSLDRGSSGYTF. In nucleotides, the CDR3 is TGTGCCAGCAGTCTAGACAGGGGGTCATCGGGCTACACCTTC. The J gene is TRBJ1-2, the V gene TRBV6-5; 9 bases are shared with TRBD1. J lost 8 bases, V lost 5 bases, and 9 bases had no gene match. This CDR3 is 14 amino acids long. Germline V gives CDR1 MNHEY, CDR2 SVGAGI.

CDR3 nucleotide sequence: TGTGCCAGCAGCGGTGGACAGGGGATTTCCTACGAGCAGTACTTC. Amino acids: CASSGGQGISYEQYF. The chain uses TRBV5-4 and TRBJ2-7; 9 nucleotides align to TRBD1. The V segment lost 4 bases and the J segment 1 base; nucleotides outside the gene matches: 6. There are 15 residues in the CDR3. Germline V gives CDR1 SGHNT, CDR2 YYREEE (reference sequence).

This rearrangement joins TRBV7-9 to TRBJ2-7; 14 bases agree with TRBD2. With 4 bases clipped from V and 2 bases from J, the junction kept 7 bases outside the gene matches. The CDR3 length is 17 residues. Germline values: CDR1 SEHNR, CDR2 FQNEAQ (reference sequence). The CDR3 protein is CASSSGTSGGQAYEQYF. The DNA of the CDR3 is TGTGCCAGCAGCTCCGGGACTAGCGGGGGCCAAGCCTACGAGCAGTACTTC.

In this sample, this clone turned up a few times. This chain joins TRBV30 and TRBJ1-3; D possibly corresponds to TRBD1 (5 bases). The germline V gene has CDR1 GTSNPN and CDR2 SVGIG (reference sequence). Trimming took off 0 bases at V and 0 bases at J, with 12 bases between the two ends. This CDR3 is built from 16 residues. This CDR3 is CAWSVGGIFSGNTIYF. The CDR3 DNA follows: TGTGCCTGGAGTGTGGGGGGTATCTTCTCTGGAAACACCATATATTTT.

V gene TRBV4-1 combines with J gene TRBJ1-2, with 10 bases aligning to TRBD1. CDR3 length: 15 residues. V was pared by 1 base and J by 6 bases, with 5 bases of the junction left unmatched. Germline V gives CDR1 MGHRA, CDR2 YSYEKL. The CDR3 region is CASSQGTGGGNGYTF. DNA of the CDR3: TGCGCCAGCAGCCAAGGGACAGGGGGGGGGAATGGCTACACCTTC.